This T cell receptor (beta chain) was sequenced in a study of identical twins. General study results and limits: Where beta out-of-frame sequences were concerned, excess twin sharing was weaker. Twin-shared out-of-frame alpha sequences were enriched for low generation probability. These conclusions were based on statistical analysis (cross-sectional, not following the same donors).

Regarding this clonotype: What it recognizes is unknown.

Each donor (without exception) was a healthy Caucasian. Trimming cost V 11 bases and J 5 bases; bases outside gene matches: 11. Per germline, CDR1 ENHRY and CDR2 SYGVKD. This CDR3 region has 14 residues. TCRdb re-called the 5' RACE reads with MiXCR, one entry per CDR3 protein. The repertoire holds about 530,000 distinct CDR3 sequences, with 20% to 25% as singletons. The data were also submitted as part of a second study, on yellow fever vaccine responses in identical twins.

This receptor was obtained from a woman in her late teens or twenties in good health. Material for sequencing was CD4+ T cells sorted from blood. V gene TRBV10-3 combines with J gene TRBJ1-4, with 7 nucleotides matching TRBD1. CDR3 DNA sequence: TGTGCCGTATCAACCGGGACAGACAATGAAAAACTGTTTTTT. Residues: CAVSTGTDNEKLFF.